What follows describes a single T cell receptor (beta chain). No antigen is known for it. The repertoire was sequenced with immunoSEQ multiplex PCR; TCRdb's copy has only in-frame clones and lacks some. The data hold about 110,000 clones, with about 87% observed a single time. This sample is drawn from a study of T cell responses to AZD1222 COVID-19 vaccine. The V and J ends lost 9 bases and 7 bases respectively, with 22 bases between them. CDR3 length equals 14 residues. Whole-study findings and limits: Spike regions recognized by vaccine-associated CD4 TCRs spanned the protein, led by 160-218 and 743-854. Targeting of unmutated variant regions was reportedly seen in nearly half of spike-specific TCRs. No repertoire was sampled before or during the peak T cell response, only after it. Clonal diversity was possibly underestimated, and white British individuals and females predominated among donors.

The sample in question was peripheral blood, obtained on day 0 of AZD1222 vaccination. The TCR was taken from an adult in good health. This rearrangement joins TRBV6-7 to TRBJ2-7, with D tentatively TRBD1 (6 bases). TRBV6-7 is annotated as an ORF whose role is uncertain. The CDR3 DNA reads TGTGCCAGACTCCGACCGGGACATTTTTTGGAGCAGTACTTC. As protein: CARLRPGHFLEQYF.